The 10 T cell receptor beta chains reported below all come from one sample, sequenced in a study of blood T cells in healthy people across ages (dated by TCRdb to between 2015 and 2016). Library preparation used 5' RACE. These reads were obtained on an Illumina HiSeq 2500. A second PCR of about 6 to 12 cycles was run with a J-beta primer mix and a sample-barcoded 5' primer. Starting from the raw public reads, TCRdb applied fastp trimming at Q25, assembled clones with MiXCR and retained in-frame beta chains. Rows merge per CDR3 protein into single entries with the most common DNA and genes. The sample yields around 1,500,000 distinct CDR3 sequences; 25% to 30% were counted once. In total, the top ten clones hold 7.7% of the sample. Sequencing was carried out using blood. These receptors were collected from a woman aged 25 to 39 in good health.

The chain combines TRBV11-2 with TRBJ1-1; no clear D. With 2 bases removed from V and 6 bases from J, the gap between germline ends came to 13 bases. CDR1 SGHAT and CDR2 FQNNGV come from the germline V gene. This CDR3 has 14 residues. The CDR3 loop reads CASSLSRFNAEAFF. The DNA of the CDR3 is TGTGCCAGCAGCTTAAGCCGGTTTAACGCTGAAGCTTTCTTT.

This clonotype was observed a handful of times. This sequence joins TRBV12-3 or TRBV12-4 and TRBJ2-3; unclear D gene. This CDR3 contains 14 residues. Trimming stripped 3 bases from V and 3 bases from J, with 10 bases between. In nucleotides, the CDR3 is TGTGCCAGCAGTTTGACCTGGGAAACAGATACGCAGTATTTT. Translation gives CASSLTWETDTQYF.

Comment on this clonotype: This may stem from a read error, because a much larger clone lies one nucleotide away. This rearrangement joins TRBV10-2 to TRBJ2-4; D is unclear. The V gene lost 2 bases and the J gene lost 13 bases, with 18 bases spanning the gap. The CDR3 has 14 amino acids. Germline CDR1 WSHSY, CDR2 SAAADI. CDR3 region: CASSERSRSNEQYF. Here the CDR3 DNA reads TGCGCCAGCAGTGAGCGGAGCCGCTCCAATGAGCAGTACTTC.

This clonotype was seen repeatedly, ten times or more. V gene TRBV2 combines with J gene TRBJ2-5, with 12 bases fitting TRBD2. Unmatched junction bases numbered 4, after V lost 6 bases and J lost 2 bases. The CDR3 sequence is 15 residues long. From germline, CDR1 is SNHLY and CDR2 FYNNEI. The chain's CDR3 is CASSLLAGGQETQYF. The CDR3, as DNA: TGTGCCAGCAGCTTACTAGCGGGGGGACAAGAGACCCAGTACTTC.

The V call is TRBV29-1, the J call TRBJ2-3; TRBD2 is a possible D gene (6 bases). Per germline, CDR1 SQVTM and CDR2 ANQGSEA. This CDR3 is 17 amino acids long. Deletions cut 7 bases from V and 0 bases from J, with 23 bases between. DNA of the CDR3: TGCAGCGCTGGGGGACTGAAGAGGGCCAGTAGCACAGATACGCAGTATTTT. Translated: CSAGGLKRASSTDTQYF.

V usage is TRBV28 and J usage is TRBJ1-5; D ambiguous. CDR3 length: 16 amino acids. Trimming stripped 2 bases from V and 2 bases from J, with 13 bases between. CDR1 is MDHEN, CDR2 SYDVKM, per germline. CDR3 nucleotide sequence: TGTGCCAGCAGTTTACCGAGGGCGACGGGCAATCAGCCCCAGCATTTT. It codes for CASSLPRATGNQPQHF.

The table lists this clonotype with a few counts. The genes are TRBV2 and TRBJ1-1; 9 nucleotides align to TRBD1. This CDR3 has 15 amino acids. Trimming removed 5 bases from V and 1 base from J; junction bases left unmatched: 5. The germline CDR1 and CDR2 sequences are SNHLY and FYNNEI. The CDR3 DNA sequence: TGTGCCAGCAGTCAACAGGGGGCCCGGAACACTGAAGCTTTCTTT. Encoded protein: CASSQQGARNTEAFF.

This clonotype came up many times. This chain joins TRBV6-5 and TRBJ1-2; TRBD1 agrees at 8 bases. The CDR3 totals 13 residues. Germline CDR1 is MNHEY and CDR2 is SVGAGI. Trimming removed 5 bases from V and 8 bases from J; junction bases left unmatched: 7. CDR3 protein: CASSAGQGAGYTF. The CDR3 DNA is TGTGCCAGCAGTGCCGGACAGGGTGCCGGCTACACCTTC.

This clonotype was counted only a few times. The chain couples TRBV5-6 to TRBJ2-1, with TRBD1 as a possible D gene (5 bases). Germline CDR1 SGHDT, CDR2 YYEEEE. Trimming stripped 1 base from V and 6 bases from J, with 14 bases between. This CDR3 is built from 15 residues. The CDR3 reads CASSLRLGARNEQFF. CDR3 DNA: TGTGCCAGCAGCTTGAGGCTAGGGGCCCGCAATGAGCAGTTCTTC.

With respect to this clonotype: Possible read error: a much larger clone is one base away. The chain is built from TRBV5-1 and TRBJ2-7; either TRBD1 or TRBD2 may supply D (5 bases each). The CDR3 is 14 amino acids. CDR1 and CDR2 from the germline V gene are SGHRS and YFSETQ. Between the trimmed V and J ends, which lost 5 bases and 5 bases, there was a span of 17 bases. The CDR3 spells CASSGTGAKDEQYF. As DNA, the CDR3 is TGCGCCAGCAGTGGGACCGGGGCCAAAGACGAGCAGTACTTC.